The 15 T cell receptor beta chains given below trace back to one sample, sequenced in a study of vaccination and CD4 T cells after COVID-19. Oncomine TCR Beta short-read sequencing was applied to DNA from cultured CD4+ T cells. One entry per CDR3 protein results from TCRdb running MiXCR on the PCR reads. The sample records around 11,000 distinct CDR3 sequences, about 23% being singletons. Specified treatment: roughly 10-day PBMC culture with coronavirus spike peptide pools or control peptides (ViraFEST assay). The antigens these receptors bind are not known. Sequences were derived from CD4+ T cells from blood, cultured in vitro, sampled before SARS-CoV-2 vaccination. These receptors were collected from a human donor who received a COVID-19 vaccine.

The rearrangement links TRBV24-1 to TRBJ2-1, with D perhaps matching TRBD1 or TRBD2 (6 bases each). The V gene's germline CDR1 is KGHDR and CDR2 SFDVKD. V dropped 9 bases and J dropped 8 bases, with 10 bases sitting between them. The CDR3 covers 11 residues. The CDR3 DNA follows: TGTGCCACCGAGGGGGACTATGAGCAGTTCTTC. Protein: CATEGDYEQFF.

The gene calls are TRBV5-1 and TRBJ1-6; a weak D match, TRBD1 (6 bases). The germline V gene encodes CDR1 SGHRS and CDR2 YFSETQ. V was pared by 4 bases and J by 10 bases, with 15 bases between. The length of the CDR3 is 14 residues. The CDR3 sequence is CASSPQGVGSPLHF. DNA of the CDR3: TGCGCCAGCAGCCCACAGGGAGTTGGGTCACCCCTCCACTTT. Complete variable domain (other parts from reference TRBV5-1 and TRBJ1-6): KAGVTQTPRYLIKTRGQQVTLSCSPISGHRSVSWYQQTPGQGLQFLFEYFSETQRNKGNFPGRFSGRQFSNSRSEMNVSTLELGDSALYLCASSPQGVGSPLHFGNGTRLTVT.

In this sample, this clonotype turned up a few times. This chain links TRBV27 with TRBJ1-5, with 8 bases matching TRBD1. V shed 5 bases and J 6 bases; nucleotides not matched to a gene: 6. The germline gives CDR1 MNHEY, CDR2 SMNVEV (reference sequence). This CDR3 region has 14 residues. The CDR3 bases are TGTGCCAGCAGTCTGACAGGGGAGGGTCAGCCCCAGCATTTT. Amino acids: CASSLTGEGQPQHF.

This chain links TRBV9 with TRBJ1-2; perhaps TRBD1 as D (6 bases). The germline V gene encodes CDR1 SGDLS and CDR2 YYNGEE. The length of the CDR3 is 13 residues. V gave up 3 bases and J gave up 2 bases, with 8 bases separating them. The CDR3 reads CASSAQGNYGYTF. CDR3 coding DNA: TGTGCCAGCAGCGCCCAGGGGAACTATGGCTACACCTTC.

The table lists this clonotype with a few counts. The rearrangement links TRBV6-4 to TRBJ1-5; D possibly corresponds to TRBD1 (6 bases). Trimming pared 5 bases from V and 4 bases from J, leaving 9 bases between. The germline V gene encodes CDR1 MRHNA and CDR2 SNTAGT. The CDR3 consists of 13 residues. CDR3 loop: CASSRQGNQPQHF. CDR3 DNA sequence: TGTGCCAGCAGTCGCCAGGGGAATCAGCCCCAGCATTTT.

This clonotype was detected only a few times. The rearrangement uses TRBV6-5 and TRBJ2-2; D is perhaps TRBD2 (5 bases). The CDR3 is made up of 15 amino acids. Trimming left V 2 bases short and J 0 bases short, with 7 bases between. CDR1 is MNHEY and CDR2 is SVGAGI in the germline V gene. The CDR3 bases are TGTGCCAGCAGTTACCGGACTCCGAACACCGGGGAGCTGTTTTTT. This sequence encodes CASSYRTPNTGELFF.

This clonotype was counted between two and nine times. The chain recombines TRBV21-1 with TRBJ2-7; the table's D call of TRBD2 was not tested on the DNA. TRBV21-1 is flagged as a pseudogene. The CDR3 contains 18 residues. The CDR3 here is CASSKVSPTSGRSYEQYF. The CDR3 DNA is TGTGCCAGCAGCAAAGTATCGCCTACTAGCGGGCGCTCCTACGAGCAGTACTTC.

The table lists this clonotype with a few counts. The rearrangement uses TRBV12-3 or TRBV12-4 and TRBJ1-5, with D possibly being TRBD1 (5 bases). V lost 5 bases to trimming and J lost 0 bases, with 11 bases between them. CDR3 length: 15 residues. The CDR3 nucleotides read TGTGCCAGCAGTCCGTTAAGGGGTAGCAATCAGCCCCAGCATTTT. Amino acids: CASSPLRGSNQPQHF.

The V call is TRBV7-9, the J call TRBJ2-1; D not resolved. CDR1 is SEHNR, CDR2 FQNEAQ, per germline (reference sequence). Trimming left V 2 bases short and J 7 bases short, with 9 bases between. The CDR3 has 13 residues. As DNA, the CDR3 is TGTGCCAGCAGCTTATCGGCTGGTAATGAGCAGTTCTTC. Amino acid sequence: CASSLSAGNEQFF.

This clonotype has only a few counts. The chain has TRBV28 and TRBJ1-6; D ambiguous. Between the trimmed V and J ends, which lost 5 bases and 2 bases, there was a span of 4 bases. This CDR3 spans 13 amino acids. Germline loops: CDR1 MDHEN, CDR2 SYDVKM. The CDR3 region is CASSPAYNSPLHF. In nucleotides, the CDR3 is TGTGCCAGCAGTCCGGCCTATAATTCACCCCTCCACTTT.

This clonotype is judged medium-sized (0.01 to 0.1%). The chain combines TRBV25-1 with TRBJ1-4; D unclear. Germline V gene lookup returns CDR1 MGHDK and CDR2 SYGVNS. The CDR3 is 15 amino acids. V was pared by 4 bases and J by 8 bases, with 17 bases between. The CDR3 coding sequence is TGTGCCAGCAGTGGGGTGGAGAGCATTCAGGAAAAACTGTTTTTT. This encodes CASSGVESIQEKLFF. The complete variable domain, with remaining parts taken from reference TRBV25-1 and TRBJ1-4, reads EADIYQTPRYLVIGTGKKITLECSQTMGHDKMYWYQQDPGMELHLIHYSYGVNSTEKGDLSSESTVSRIRTEHFPLTLESARPSHTSQYLCASSGVESIQEKLFFGSGTQLSVL.

This clonotype is labeled medium-sized. This chain uses TRBV15 with TRBJ2-2; no clear D gene. Germline loops: CDR1 LNHNV, CDR2 YYDKDF (reference sequence). CDR3 length: 14 residues. Trimming took 5 bases from V and 4 from J, leaving 11 bases between them. The CDR3 nucleotides read TGTGCCACCAGCTTCCCATCAACCACCGGGGAGCTGTTTTTT. Residues: CATSFPSTTGELFF.

The V call is TRBV24-1, the J call TRBJ2-2, with D unclear. CDR3 length: 16 amino acids. Per germline, CDR1 KGHDR and CDR2 SFDVKD. V was cut by 5 bases and J by 6 bases, with 18 bases left in between. The CDR3 coding sequence is TGTGCCACCAGTGCCTCCTCGAGAATTGATGCCGGGGAGCTGTTTTTT. This sequence encodes CATSASSRIDAGELFF.

This sequence joins TRBV7-2 and TRBJ2-7; D perhaps matches TRBD2 (7 bases). CDR1 and CDR2 from the germline V gene are SGHTA and FQGNSA. The CDR3 consists of 15 residues. V dropped 2 bases and J dropped 4 bases, with 15 bases sitting between them. The CDR3 reads CASSLRGGSEYEQYF. The CDR3 region has the DNA TGTGCCAGCAGCTTAAGGGGGGGCTCCGAGTACGAGCAGTACTTC.

The chain joins TRBV14 to TRBJ1-2; D possibly corresponds to TRBD1 (5 bases). The V gene lost 3 bases and the J gene lost 5 bases, with 13 bases spanning the gap. The CDR3 runs 14 residues. Germline lookup yields CDR1 SGHDN and CDR2 FVKESK. The CDR3 coding sequence is TGTGCCAGCAGCCAGAAAGGGGCAGGGTATGGCTACACCTTC. Translated: CASSQKGAGYGYTF.